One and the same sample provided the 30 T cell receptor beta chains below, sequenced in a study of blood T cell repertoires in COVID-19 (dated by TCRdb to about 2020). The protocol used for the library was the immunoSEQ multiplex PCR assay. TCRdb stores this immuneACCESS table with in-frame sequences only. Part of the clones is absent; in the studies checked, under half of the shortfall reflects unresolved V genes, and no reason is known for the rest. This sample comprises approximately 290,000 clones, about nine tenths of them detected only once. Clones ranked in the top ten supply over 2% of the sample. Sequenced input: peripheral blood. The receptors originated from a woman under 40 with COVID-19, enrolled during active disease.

CDR3 protein: CASSTSKGINGYTF. CDR3 in DNA: TGTGCCAGCAGCACCTCAAAGGGGATAAATGGCTACACCTTC. The chain has TRBV11-2 and TRBJ1-2; possible D gene TRBD1, 5 bases. The CDR3 covers 14 residues. Germline V gene data show CDR1 as SGHAT and CDR2 as FQNNGV. V was pared by 5 bases and J by 6 bases, with 16 bases between.

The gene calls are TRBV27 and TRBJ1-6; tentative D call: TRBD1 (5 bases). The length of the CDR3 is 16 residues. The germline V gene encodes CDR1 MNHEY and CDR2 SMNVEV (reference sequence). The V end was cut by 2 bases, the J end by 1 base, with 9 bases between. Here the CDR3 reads CASSLNGGSYNSPLHF. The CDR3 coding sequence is TGTGCCAGCAGTTTAAACGGGGGGTCCTATAATTCACCCCTCCACTTT.

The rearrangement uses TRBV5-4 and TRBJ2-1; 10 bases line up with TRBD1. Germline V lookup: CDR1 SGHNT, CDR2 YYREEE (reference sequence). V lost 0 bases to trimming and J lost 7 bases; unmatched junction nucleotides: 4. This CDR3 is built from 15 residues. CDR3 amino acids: CASSLVKGQGNEQFF. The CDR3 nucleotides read TGTGCCAGCAGCTTGGTTAAGGGACAGGGGAATGAGCAGTTCTTC.

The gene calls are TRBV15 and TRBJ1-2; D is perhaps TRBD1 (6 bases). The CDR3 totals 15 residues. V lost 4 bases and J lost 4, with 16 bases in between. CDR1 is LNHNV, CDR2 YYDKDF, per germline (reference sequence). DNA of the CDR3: TGTGCCACCAGCACCCGGGACACCCGAGCCTATGGCTACACCTTC. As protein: CATSTRDTRAYGYTF.

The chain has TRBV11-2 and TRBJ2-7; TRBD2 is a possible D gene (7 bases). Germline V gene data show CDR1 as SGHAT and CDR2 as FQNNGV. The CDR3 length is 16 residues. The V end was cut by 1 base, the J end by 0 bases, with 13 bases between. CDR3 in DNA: TGTGCCAGCAGCTTAGCGGGCGGGGGCAGCTCCTACGAGCAGTACTTC. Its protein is CASSLAGGGSSYEQYF.

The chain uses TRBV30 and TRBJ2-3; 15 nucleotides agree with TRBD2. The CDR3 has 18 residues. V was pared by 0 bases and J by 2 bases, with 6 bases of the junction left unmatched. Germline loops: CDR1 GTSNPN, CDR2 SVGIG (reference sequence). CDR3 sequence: CAWSVKGLAGGFTDTQYF. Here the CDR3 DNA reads TGTGCCTGGAGTGTAAAAGGACTAGCGGGAGGGTTCACAGATACGCAGTATTTT.

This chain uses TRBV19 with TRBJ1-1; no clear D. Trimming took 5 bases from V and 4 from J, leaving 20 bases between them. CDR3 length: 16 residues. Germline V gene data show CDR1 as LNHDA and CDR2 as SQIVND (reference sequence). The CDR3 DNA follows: TGTGCCAGTAGTCCCCATCAGGAGAGGGTTCGCACTGAAGCTTTCTTT. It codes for CASSPHQERVRTEAFF.

The CDR3 loop is CASSSLGGHNEQFF. The CDR3 region has the DNA TGTGCCAGCAGCTCCCTGGGGGGGCACAATGAGCAGTTCTTC. The genes are TRBV7-3 and TRBJ2-1; D is possibly TRBD2 (7 bases). Trimming stripped 4 bases from V and 5 bases from J, with 12 bases between. The germline gives CDR1 SGHTA, CDR2 FQGTGA. The CDR3 sequence is 14 residues long.

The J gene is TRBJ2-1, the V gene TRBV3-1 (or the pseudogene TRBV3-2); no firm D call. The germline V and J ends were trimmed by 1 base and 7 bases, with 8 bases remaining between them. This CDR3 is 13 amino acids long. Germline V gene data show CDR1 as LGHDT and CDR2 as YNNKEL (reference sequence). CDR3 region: CASSQVAVNEQFF. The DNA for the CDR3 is TGTGCCAGCAGCCAAGTGGCCGTTAATGAGCAGTTCTTC.

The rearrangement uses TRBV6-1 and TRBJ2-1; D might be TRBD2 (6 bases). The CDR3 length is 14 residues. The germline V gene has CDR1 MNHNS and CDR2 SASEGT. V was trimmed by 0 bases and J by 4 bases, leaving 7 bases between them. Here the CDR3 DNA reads TGTGCCAGCAGTGAAGCTAGCGGATACAATGAGCAGTTCTTC. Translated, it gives CASSEASGYNEQFF.

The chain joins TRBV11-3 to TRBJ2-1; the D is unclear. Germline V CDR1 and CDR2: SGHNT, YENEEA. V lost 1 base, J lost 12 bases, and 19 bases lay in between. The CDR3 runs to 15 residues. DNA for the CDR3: TGTGCCAGCAGCTTAGGGGTAGCCCCTGGCCCCCTGCAGTTCTTC. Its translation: CASSLGVAPGPLQFF.

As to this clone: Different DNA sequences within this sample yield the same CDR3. CDR3 in amino acids: CASSSDSPNQPQHF. As DNA, the CDR3 is TGTGCCAGCTCCTCGGACAGCCCCAATCAGCCCCAGCATTTT. The rearrangement links TRBV27 to TRBJ1-5, with D possibly being TRBD1 (6 bases). CDR1 is MNHEY, CDR2 SMNVEV, per germline (reference sequence). V was cut by 8 bases and J by 3 bases, with 14 bases left in between. This CDR3 comprises 14 residues.

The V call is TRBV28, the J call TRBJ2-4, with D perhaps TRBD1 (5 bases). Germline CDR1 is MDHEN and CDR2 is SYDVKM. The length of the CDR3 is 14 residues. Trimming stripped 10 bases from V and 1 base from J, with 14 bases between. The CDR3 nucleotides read TGTGCCACGAAAGGGGATAGGGCCAAAAACATTCAGTACTTC. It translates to CATKGDRAKNIQYF.

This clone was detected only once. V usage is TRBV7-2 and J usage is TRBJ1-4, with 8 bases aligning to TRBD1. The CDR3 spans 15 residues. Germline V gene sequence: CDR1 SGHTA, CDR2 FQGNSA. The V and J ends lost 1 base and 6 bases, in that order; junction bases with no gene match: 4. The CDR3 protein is CASSLGDRGDEKLFF. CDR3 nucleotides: TGTGCCAGCAGCTTAGGAGACAGGGGTGATGAAAAACTGTTTTTT.

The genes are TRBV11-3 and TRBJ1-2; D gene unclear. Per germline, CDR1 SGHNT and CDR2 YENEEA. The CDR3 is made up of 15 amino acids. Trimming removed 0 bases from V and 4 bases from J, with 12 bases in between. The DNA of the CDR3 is TGTGCCAGCAGCTTAGACCCCAGGAGGATCTATGGCTACACCTTC. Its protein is CASSLDPRRIYGYTF.

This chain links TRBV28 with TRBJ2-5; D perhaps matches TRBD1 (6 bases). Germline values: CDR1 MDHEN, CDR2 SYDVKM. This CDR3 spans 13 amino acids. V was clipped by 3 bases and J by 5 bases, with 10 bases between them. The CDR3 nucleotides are TGTGCCAGCAGTTTGGGGGCTCTGGAGACCCAGTACTTC. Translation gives CASSLGALETQYF.

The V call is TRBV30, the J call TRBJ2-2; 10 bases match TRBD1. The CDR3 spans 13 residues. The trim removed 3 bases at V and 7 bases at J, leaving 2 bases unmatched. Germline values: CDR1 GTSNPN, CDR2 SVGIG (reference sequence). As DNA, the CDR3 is TGTGCCTGGAGGGGACAGGGGATCGGGGAGCTGTTTTTT. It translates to CAWRGQGIGELFF.

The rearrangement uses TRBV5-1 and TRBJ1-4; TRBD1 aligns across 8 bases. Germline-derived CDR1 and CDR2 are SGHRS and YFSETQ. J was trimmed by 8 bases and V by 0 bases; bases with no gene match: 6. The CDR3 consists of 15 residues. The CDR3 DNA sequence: TGCGCCAGCAGCTTGGCCCAAGGACAGGGCGAAAAACTGTTTTTT. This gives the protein CASSLAQGQGEKLFF.

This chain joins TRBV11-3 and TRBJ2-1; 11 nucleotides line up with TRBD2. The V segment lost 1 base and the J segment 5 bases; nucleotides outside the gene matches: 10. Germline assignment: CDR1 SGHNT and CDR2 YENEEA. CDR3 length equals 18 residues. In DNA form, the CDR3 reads TGTGCCAGCAGCTTAGGCGGTAGCGGGAGGGCCTGGAACAATGAGCAGTTCTTC. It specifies CASSLGGSGRAWNNEQFF.

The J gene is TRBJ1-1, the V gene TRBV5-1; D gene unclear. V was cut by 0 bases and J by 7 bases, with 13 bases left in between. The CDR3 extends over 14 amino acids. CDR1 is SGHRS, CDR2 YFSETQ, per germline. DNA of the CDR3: TGCGCCAGCAGCTTGGCCGGTGGGGAGGGTGAAGCTTTCTTT. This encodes CASSLAGGEGEAFF.

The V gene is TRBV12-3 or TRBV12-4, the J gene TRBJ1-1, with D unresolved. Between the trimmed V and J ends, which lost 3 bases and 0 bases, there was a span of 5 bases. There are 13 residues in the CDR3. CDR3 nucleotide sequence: TGTGCCAGCAGTTTTACAGTGAACACTGAAGCTTTCTTT. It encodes CASSFTVNTEAFF.

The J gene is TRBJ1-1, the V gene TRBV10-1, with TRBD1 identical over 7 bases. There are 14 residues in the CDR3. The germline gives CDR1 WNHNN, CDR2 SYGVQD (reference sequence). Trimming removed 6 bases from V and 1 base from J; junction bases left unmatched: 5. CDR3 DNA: TGCGCCAGCAGGGTACACAGGGGGAACACTGAAGCTTTCTTT. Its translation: CASRVHRGNTEAFF.

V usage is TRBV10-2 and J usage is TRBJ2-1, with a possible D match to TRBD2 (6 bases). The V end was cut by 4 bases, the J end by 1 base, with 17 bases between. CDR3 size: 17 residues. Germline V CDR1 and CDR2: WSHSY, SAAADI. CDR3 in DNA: TGCGCCAGCAGTGTACTCGGCGGACGGGGGTCCTACAATGAGCAGTTCTTC. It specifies CASSVLGGRGSYNEQFF.

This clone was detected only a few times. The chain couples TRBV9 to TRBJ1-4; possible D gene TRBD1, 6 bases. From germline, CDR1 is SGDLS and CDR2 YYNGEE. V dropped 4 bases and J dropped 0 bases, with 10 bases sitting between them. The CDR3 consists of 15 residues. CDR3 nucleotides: TGTGCCAGCAGCCGGGACACCTCAACTAATGAAAAACTGTTTTTT. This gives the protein CASSRDTSTNEKLFF.

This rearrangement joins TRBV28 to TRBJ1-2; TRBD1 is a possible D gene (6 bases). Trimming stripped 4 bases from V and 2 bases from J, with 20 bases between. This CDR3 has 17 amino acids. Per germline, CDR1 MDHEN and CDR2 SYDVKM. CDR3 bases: TGTGCCAGCAGTTCCTATCTGGGGGGGCGGGAGAACTATGGCTACACCTTC. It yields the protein CASSSYLGGRENYGYTF.

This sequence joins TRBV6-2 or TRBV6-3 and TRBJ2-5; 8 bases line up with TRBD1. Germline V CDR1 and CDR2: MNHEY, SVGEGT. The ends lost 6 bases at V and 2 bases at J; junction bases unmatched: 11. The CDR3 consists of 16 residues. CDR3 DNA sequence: TGTGCCAGCAGCCAAGGGAGACAGGGGATTCAAGAGACCCAGTACTTC. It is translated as CASSQGRQGIQETQYF.

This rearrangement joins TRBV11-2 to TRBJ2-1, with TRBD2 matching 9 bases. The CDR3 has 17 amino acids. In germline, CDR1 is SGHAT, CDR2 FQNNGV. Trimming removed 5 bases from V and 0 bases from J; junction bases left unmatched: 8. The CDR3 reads CASSPPRGRDSYNEQFF. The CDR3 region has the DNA TGTGCCAGCAGCCCCCCTCGCGGGAGGGACTCCTACAATGAGCAGTTCTTC.

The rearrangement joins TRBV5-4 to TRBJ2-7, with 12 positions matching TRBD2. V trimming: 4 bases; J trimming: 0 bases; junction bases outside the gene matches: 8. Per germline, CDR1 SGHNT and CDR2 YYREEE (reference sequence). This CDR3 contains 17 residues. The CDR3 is CASSVTSGGLSSYEQYF. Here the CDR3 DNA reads TGTGCCAGCAGCGTGACTAGCGGGGGCCTTAGCTCCTACGAGCAGTACTTC.

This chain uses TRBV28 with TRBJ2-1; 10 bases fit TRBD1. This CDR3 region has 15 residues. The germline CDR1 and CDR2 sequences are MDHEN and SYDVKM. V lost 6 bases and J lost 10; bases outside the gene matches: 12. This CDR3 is CASSTYWDRGGEQFF. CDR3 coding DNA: TGTGCCAGCAGCACCTATTGGGACAGGGGAGGGGAGCAGTTCTTC.

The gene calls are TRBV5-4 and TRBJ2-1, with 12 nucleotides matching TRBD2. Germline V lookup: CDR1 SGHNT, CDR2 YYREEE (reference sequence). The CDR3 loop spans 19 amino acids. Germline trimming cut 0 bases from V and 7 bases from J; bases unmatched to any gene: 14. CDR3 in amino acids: CASSLVPTSGSRGGNEQFF. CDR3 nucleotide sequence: TGTGCCAGCAGCTTGGTTCCGACTAGCGGGAGTCGGGGGGGAAATGAGCAGTTCTTC.